The T cell receptor beta chain described here comes from a study of blood T cell repertoires in COVID-19. Overall study: PBMCs, B-cell-depleted T cells, or T cells were the source of the cDNA or gDNA that made up the material.

Some clones are missing from TCRdb's copy, which holds only in-frame ones; the method was immunoSEQ multiplex PCR. Among 200,000 to 250,000 clones listed, approximately 77% were seen once. This clone was counted between two and nine times. The germline V gene has CDR1 MNHNS and CDR2 SASEGT. Deletions cut 2 bases from V and 7 bases from J, with 5 bases between. The CDR3 length is 11 residues. The chain has TRBV6-1 and TRBJ1-2; D is ambiguous. This TCR was recovered from a woman aged 80 or older with acute or convalescent COVID-19. Source material: peripheral blood. The CDR3 protein is CASSELAGYTF. As DNA, the CDR3 is TGTGCCAGCAGTGAATTAGCTGGCTACACCTTC.